A single sample gave rise to the 32 T cell receptor beta chains below, sequenced in a study of blood T cell repertoires in COVID-19. Method: immunoSEQ multiplex PCR; TCRdb's copy keeps in-frame clones and lacks some. The sample has approximately 140,000 clones, over 75% seen once. What was sequenced was PBMCs or T cells enriched from blood (not recorded which). These receptors were taken from a man in his fifties or sixties in a cohort exposed to, infected with or recovered from COVID-19 (not recorded which).

The chain links TRBV10-3 to TRBJ2-3; TRBD2 aligns across 14 bases. With V trimmed by 4 bases and J by 4 bases, 7 bases remained unmatched. The germline V gene encodes CDR1 ENHRY and CDR2 SYGVKD. The CDR3 has 17 residues. CDR3 amino acids: CAISAGLAGEVADTQYF. CDR3 DNA: TGTGCCATCAGTGCGGGACTAGCGGGGGAGGTGGCAGATACGCAGTATTTT.

The J gene is TRBJ2-5, the V gene TRBV5-1, with 9 bases lining up with TRBD2. Losses at the gene ends were 4 bases for V and 3 bases for J; bases not matched to a gene: 4. The CDR3 runs to 14 residues. The germline V gene encodes CDR1 SGHRS and CDR2 YFSETQ. This CDR3 reads CASSHRLAEETQYF. Here the CDR3 DNA reads TGCGCCAGCAGCCATAGACTAGCGGAAGAGACCCAGTACTTC.

V gene TRBV9 combines with J gene TRBJ2-7; 8 bases are a match to TRBD1. The CDR3 length is 14 residues. Per germline, CDR1 SGDLS and CDR2 YYNGEE. V dropped 2 bases and J dropped 3; count of bases not matched to a gene: 4. As DNA, the CDR3 is TGTGCCAGCAGCGTCGGACAGGGAGTCTACGAGCAGTACTTC. Translated, it gives CASSVGQGVYEQYF.

Comments on this clone: No DNA is shown, since the ends of the CDR3 on it are uncertain; the CDR3 is the one TCRdb lists. The genes are TRBV21-1 and TRBJ1-4. TRBV21-1 is marked as a pseudogene. The CDR3 totals 15 residues, both ends included. The chain's CDR3 is CASSKVGGGNEKLFF.

This clone was observed a single time. V usage is TRBV27 and J usage is TRBJ2-3, with D maybe TRBD1 (6 bases). Germline CDR1 MNHEY, CDR2 SMNVEV (reference sequence). V lost 3 bases and J lost 0, with 13 bases in between. The CDR3 spans 16 residues. The CDR3 DNA sequence: TGTGCCAGCAGTTTGGTGTCAGGGGTGAGCACAGATACGCAGTATTTT. Protein sequence: CASSLVSGVSTDTQYF.

The chain links TRBV2 to TRBJ1-1, with TRBD1 matching 8 bases. CDR3 length: 13 amino acids. Germline lookup yields CDR1 SNHLY and CDR2 FYNNEI. Trimming removed 6 bases from V and 5 bases from J; junction bases left unmatched: 5. The CDR3 nucleotides read TGTGCCAGCAGCGTCAGGGGGCAAACTGAAGCTTTCTTT. This encodes CASSVRGQTEAFF.

The chain joins TRBV5-3 to TRBJ1-1, with 9 bases identical to TRBD1. TRBV5-3 is known as an ORF, though its function is uncertain. The trim removed 5 bases at V and 5 bases at J, leaving 10 bases unmatched. The CDR3 has 15 residues. The CDR3 is CARSSRTGAGTEAFF. The CDR3 coding sequence is TGTGCCAGAAGTTCACGGACAGGGGCGGGGACTGAAGCTTTCTTT.

In nucleotides, the CDR3 is TGTGCCAGCAGCCCCCATACCCGACAGGGATTCGACTATGGCTACACCTTC. Encoded protein: CASSPHTRQGFDYGYTF. The gene calls are TRBV7-8 and TRBJ1-2; 7 bases align to TRBD1. J gave up 3 bases and V 5 bases, and 15 bases lay outside the gene matches. This CDR3 spans 17 amino acids. The germline V gene has CDR1 SGHVS and CDR2 FQNEAQ.

In its sample, this clone was seen once. The V and J genes are TRBV11-2 and TRBJ2-1; TRBD2 matches at 9 bases. Germline lookup yields CDR1 SGHAT and CDR2 FQNNGV. V was pared by 0 bases and J by 2 bases, with 2 bases of the junction left unmatched. The CDR3 spans 16 residues. This chain's CDR3 is CASSLEGGGAYNEQFF. In nucleotides, the CDR3 is TGTGCCAGCAGCTTAGAAGGCGGGGGGGCCTACAATGAGCAGTTCTTC.

The gene calls are TRBV5-1 and TRBJ1-1; D unresolved. This CDR3 region has 14 residues. V lost 0 bases, J lost 3 bases, and 9 bases lay in between. Germline-derived CDR1 and CDR2 are SGHRS and YFSETQ. The CDR3 spells CASSLGLVDTEAFF. The CDR3 coding sequence is TGCGCCAGCAGCTTGGGCCTAGTTGACACTGAAGCTTTCTTT.

This clone was seen only a few times. The chain combines TRBV7-2 with TRBJ1-5; 7 bases are a match to TRBD1. CDR1 SGHTA and CDR2 FQGNSA come from the germline V gene. Trimming removed 3 bases from V and 7 bases from J; junction bases left unmatched: 9. CDR3 length equals 15 residues. CDR3: CASSFVTGAGQPQHF. The CDR3 DNA reads TGTGCCAGCAGCTTCGTAACAGGGGCGGGACAGCCCCAGCATTTT.

The CDR3 loop is CASRSTGSSYNSPLHF. CDR3 in DNA: TGTGCCAGCAGGTCGACAGGAAGCTCCTATAATTCACCCCTCCACTTT. The V gene is TRBV5-5, the J gene TRBJ1-6, with D tentatively TRBD1 (6 bases). Germline CDR1 and CDR2: SGHKS and YYEKEE (reference sequence). The CDR3 loop spans 16 amino acids. The V end was cut by 5 bases, the J end by 0 bases, with 12 bases between.

The count of this clone is one. The chain links TRBV6-5 to TRBJ2-3; the match to TRBD2 covers 8 bases. CDR1 is MNHEY, CDR2 SVGAGI, per germline. CDR3 size: 15 residues. The J segment lost 6 bases and the V segment lost 0 bases, leaving 5 bases of the junction unmatched. The DNA of the CDR3 is TGTGCCAGCAGTTACTCTGGAGCGGGGGTTGATACGCAGTATTTT. This encodes CASSYSGAGVDTQYF.

The rearrangement joins TRBV18 to TRBJ2-2; a possible D gene is TRBD2 (5 bases). Germline lookup yields CDR1 KGHSH and CDR2 LQKENI. This CDR3 contains 15 residues. The V gene lost 4 bases and the J gene lost 3 bases, with 12 bases spanning the gap. The CDR3 DNA reads as TGTGCCAGCTCACTAGACACGGGGTACACCGGGGAGCTGTTTTTT. It is translated as CASSLDTGYTGELFF.

This clone has just one count. The chain carries TRBV6-5 and TRBJ1-1, with D tentatively TRBD1 (5 bases). This CDR3 contains 13 residues. The V gene lost 6 bases and the J gene lost 5 bases, with 13 bases spanning the gap. Germline CDR1 is MNHEY and CDR2 is SVGAGI. The CDR3 sequence: CASRETVSTEAFF. The CDR3 DNA is TGTGCCAGCAGGGAGACAGTATCAACTGAAGCTTTCTTT.

For this clone: Different DNA sequences within this sample yield the same CDR3. The genes are TRBV13 and TRBJ2-7; D is undetermined. Looked up from germline, CDR1 is PRHDT and CDR2 is FYEKMQ (reference sequence). Trimming left V 3 bases short and J 0 bases short, with 6 bases between. CDR3 length: 13 residues. The CDR3 reads CASSLGSSYEQYF. Written as DNA, the CDR3 is TGTGCCAGCAGCTTGGGCAGCTCCTACGAGCAGTACTTC.

The chain couples TRBV7-2 to TRBJ1-6; tentative D call: TRBD1 (5 bases). CDR3 length: 13 residues. Deletions cut 7 bases from V and 3 bases from J, with 7 bases between. Germline V gene sequence: CDR1 SGHTA, CDR2 FQGNSA. CDR3 coding DNA: TGTGCCAGCAAGGACAACTATAATTCACCCCTCCACTTT. It codes for CASKDNYNSPLHF.

The chain employs TRBV19 and TRBJ2-3, with 8 bases aligning to TRBD2. Germline V gene data show CDR1 as LNHDA and CDR2 as SQIVND (reference sequence). The CDR3 sequence is 14 residues long. The V segment lost 1 base and the J segment 4 bases; nucleotides outside the gene matches: 1. The CDR3 DNA is TGTGCCAGTAGTATAGCGGGAGGGCCAGATACGCAGTATTTT. Amino acids: CASSIAGGPDTQYF.

V usage is TRBV10-3 and J usage is TRBJ1-1; a weak D match, TRBD1 (6 bases). The CDR3 spans 14 residues. Germline CDR1 is ENHRY and CDR2 is SYGVKD. The germline V and J ends were trimmed by 7 bases and 0 bases, with 12 bases remaining between them. The CDR3 nucleotides are TGTGCCATCACTAGGACAGAACTGAACACTGAAGCTTTCTTT. It yields the protein CAITRTELNTEAFF.

The chain uses TRBV5-6 and TRBJ1-1, with D maybe TRBD1 (5 bases). Germline values: CDR1 SGHDT, CDR2 YYEEEE. V was pared by 4 bases and J by 4 bases, with 14 bases between. The CDR3 is 14 amino acids. This CDR3 is CASSPGGVGTEAFF. CDR3 bases: TGTGCCAGCAGCCCCGGAGGGGTTGGCACTGAAGCTTTCTTT.

The chain carries TRBV7-9 and TRBJ2-7, with 8 bases fitting TRBD1. Germline V lookup: CDR1 SEHNR, CDR2 FQNEAQ (reference sequence). J was trimmed by 3 bases and V by 8 bases; bases with no gene match: 12. The CDR3 runs 15 residues. CDR3 loop: CASGKTGVKGYEQYF. The CDR3 nucleotides read TGTGCCAGCGGAAAGACAGGGGTTAAGGGCTACGAGCAGTACTTC.

The V gene is TRBV5-1, the J gene TRBJ1-1; 10 nucleotides align to TRBD1. The length of the CDR3 is 15 residues. Germline V gene lookup returns CDR1 SGHRS and CDR2 YFSETQ. Trimming at V came to 4 bases and at J to 5 bases, leaving 8 bases not matched to a gene. The CDR3 DNA reads as TGCGCCAGCAGCCAATCCGGGACAGGGGTTACTGAAGCTTTCTTT. It is translated as CASSQSGTGVTEAFF.

V is TRBV7-9 and J is TRBJ2-6, with D possibly being TRBD1 (6 bases). Trimming removed 5 bases from V and 0 bases from J, with 17 bases in between. Germline V gene lookup returns CDR1 SEHNR and CDR2 FQNEAQ (reference sequence). This CDR3 spans 18 amino acids. Written as DNA, the CDR3 is TGTGCCAGCAGCCCAGGGGTAGCCGTAATCTCTGGGGCCAACGTCCTGACTTTC. Protein sequence: CASSPGVAVISGANVLTF.

The chain combines TRBV6-5 with TRBJ2-1, with D possibly matching TRBD2 (6 bases). The CDR3 runs to 15 residues. With 2 bases removed from V and 8 bases from J, the gap between germline ends came to 16 bases. The germline V gene has CDR1 MNHEY and CDR2 SVGAGI. CDR3 protein: CASSYRTGSLHEQFF. The CDR3 DNA is TGTGCCAGCAGTTACAGAACCGGGAGTCTCCATGAGCAGTTCTTC.

This chain uses TRBV11-2 with TRBJ2-7; D unresolved. The CDR3 covers 13 residues. Trimming cost V 0 bases and J 1 base, with 4 bases left between them. CDR1 is SGHAT, CDR2 FQNNGV, per germline. The CDR3 loop reads CASSLEQSYEQYF. In nucleotides, the CDR3 is TGTGCCAGCAGCTTAGAACAGTCCTACGAGCAGTACTTC.

V and J are TRBV7-8 and TRBJ1-1; D remains unclear. Trimming removed 3 bases from V and 0 bases from J, with 11 bases in between. CDR1 and CDR2 from the germline V gene are SGHVS and FQNEAQ. The CDR3 is 15 residues long. CDR3 in DNA: TGTGCCAGCAGCTTCGGCAGGAATATGAACACTGAAGCTTTCTTT. Its protein product is CASSFGRNMNTEAFF. Full variable domain (outside the CDR3, taken from reference TRBV7-8 and TRBJ1-1): GAGVSQSPRYKVAKRGQDVALRCDPISGHVSLFWYQQALGQGPEFLTYFQNEAQLDKSGLPSDRFFAERPEGSVSTLKIQRTQQEDSAVYLCASSFGRNMNTEAFFGQGTRLTVV.

The V gene is TRBV19, the J gene TRBJ2-3; 12 bases are shared with TRBD1. The junction had 7 bases not matched to a gene; V was cut back by 10 bases and J by 5 bases. The CDR3 length is 14 residues. CDR1 is LNHDA, CDR2 SQIVND, per germline (reference sequence). The CDR3 region is CATGTGGGIDTQYF. Here the CDR3 DNA reads TGTGCCACCGGGACAGGGGGCGGGATAGATACGCAGTATTTT.

This clone was counted ten times or more. The chain is built from TRBV4-3 and TRBJ1-5; no reliable D call. The germline gives CDR1 LGHNA, CDR2 YSLEER. This CDR3 has 15 amino acids. Trimming stripped 6 bases from V and 0 bases from J, with 12 bases between. The CDR3 here is CASRTENHSNQPQHF. The CDR3 DNA is TGCGCCAGCAGAACGGAGAACCATAGCAATCAGCCCCAGCATTTT.

This clone was picked up one time. The J gene is TRBJ2-5, the V gene TRBV5-1, with D perhaps TRBD1 (5 bases). Per germline, CDR1 SGHRS and CDR2 YFSETQ. V was pared by 4 bases and J by 5 bases, with 15 bases between. This CDR3 has 14 residues. This CDR3 reads CASSPGFGWETQYF. The CDR3 DNA follows: TGCGCCAGCAGCCCAGGGTTTGGGTGGGAGACCCAGTACTTC.

This clone was seen only a few times. The rearrangement joins TRBV29-1 to TRBJ1-1; D not resolved. Trimming removed 7 bases at V and 4 bases at J, with 16 bases between. Per the germline V gene, CDR1 is SQVTM and CDR2 is ANQGSEA. CDR3 length: 13 residues. The CDR3 spells CSAQTLGGTEAFF. In nucleotides, the CDR3 is TGCAGCGCACAGACACTTGGAGGCACTGAAGCTTTCTTT. The complete variable domain, with remaining parts taken from reference TRBV29-1 and TRBJ1-1, reads SAVISQKPSRDICQRGTSLTIQCQVDSQVTMMFWYRQQPGQSLTLIATANQGSEATYESGFVIDKFPISRPNLTFSTLTVSNMSPEDSSIYLCSAQTLGGTEAFFGQGTRLTVV.

The chain couples TRBV30 to TRBJ1-2, with 10 bases that match TRBD1. Looked up from germline, CDR1 is GTSNPN and CDR2 is SVGIG (reference sequence). Trimming removed 5 bases from V and 3 bases from J; junction bases left unmatched: 6. This CDR3 has 14 residues. CDR3 residues: CAWEGQGVYYGYTF. DNA of the CDR3: TGTGCCTGGGAAGGACAGGGGGTGTACTATGGCTACACCTTC.

This sequence joins TRBV19 and TRBJ2-3; the D gene is possibly TRBD2 (6 bases). The CDR3 is 18 amino acids. Looked up from germline, CDR1 is LNHDA and CDR2 is SQIVND (reference sequence). V lost 5 bases and J 4 bases, leaving 25 bases between the germline ends. CDR3 region: CASSSLAPLRRDADTQYF. The CDR3 coding sequence is TGTGCCAGTAGTTCCCTGGCCCCCTTAAGGAGGGACGCAGATACGCAGTATTTT.